Below, 20 T cell receptor beta chains from the same sample are listed, as sequenced in a study of beta chain features in type 1 diabetes. Expressed TCRB transcripts were sequenced after all isolated RNA was converted to cDNA. The table came from immunoSEQ multiplex PCR; TCRdb's copy has only in-frame clones and leaves some out. This sample has 40,000 to 60,000 clones, with 55% to 75% found just once. Study findings and constraints: All four CD4+ subsets from Type 1 diabetes patients carried moderately but significantly shorter TCRB CDR3s.

The antigens of these receptors remain unknown. Source material: stem cell memory CD4+ T cells from blood. These receptors were obtained from a woman in her twenties or thirties with type 1 diabetes.

The V and J genes are TRBV13 and TRBJ2-5, with a possible D match to TRBD2 (5 bases). There are 14 residues in the CDR3. Germline CDR1 and CDR2: PRHDT and FYEKMQ (reference sequence). V gave up 3 bases and J gave up 5 bases, with 13 bases separating them. CDR3 sequence: CASSLREYSETQYF. The CDR3 region has the DNA TGTGCCAGCAGCTTGAGGGAGTATTCGGAGACCCAGTACTTC.

The V and J genes are TRBV9 and TRBJ2-1, with 12 bases identical to TRBD2. The V gene end was trimmed by 4 bases and the J gene end by 7 bases; junction bases not matched to a gene: 9. Germline CDR1 SGDLS, CDR2 YYNGEE. The CDR3 has 16 residues. CDR3 loop: CASSTLAGGPMNEQFF. The CDR3 nucleotides read TGTGCCAGCAGCACTCTAGCGGGAGGGCCAATGAATGAGCAGTTCTTC.

This clone was counted a single time. The CDR3 nucleotides are TGTGCCAGCTCAGGAGCCGGGACAGAGACAAATGGCTACACCTTC. Translation: CASSGAGTETNGYTF. The chain has TRBV18 and TRBJ1-2, with 7 bases fitting TRBD1. Germline V gene sequence: CDR1 KGHSH, CDR2 LQKENI. Trimming removed 5 bases from V and 6 bases from J; junction bases left unmatched: 12. This CDR3 comprises 15 residues. Using reference TRBV18 and TRBJ1-2 for the parts outside the CDR3, the full variable domain is NAGVMQNPRHLVRRRGQEARLRCSPMKGHSHVYWYRQLPEEGLKFMVYLQKENIIDESGMPKERFSAEFPKEGPSILRIQQVVRGDSAAYFCASSGAGTETNGYTFGSGTRLTVV.

This clone was detected only a few times. The V call is TRBV5-1, the J call TRBJ2-7; 10 bases agree with TRBD1. Germline V gene lookup returns CDR1 SGHRS and CDR2 YFSETQ. Germline trimming cut 4 bases from V and 0 bases from J; bases unmatched to any gene: 4. The CDR3 is made up of 15 amino acids. The CDR3 DNA sequence: TGCGCCAGCAGCATTGGACAGGGGGACTCCTACGAGCAGTACTTC. Translated: CASSIGQGDSYEQYF.

The V call is TRBV7-2, the J call TRBJ1-5; D is unclear. This CDR3 is 15 amino acids long. CDR1 is SGHTA, CDR2 FQGNSA, per germline. V was trimmed by 3 bases and J by 1 base, leaving 10 bases between them. In nucleotides, the CDR3 is TGTGCCAGCAGCTTCAGCGGGTTGAGCAATCAGCCCCAGCATTTT. Encoded protein: CASSFSGLSNQPQHF.

This chain links TRBV6-5 with TRBJ2-1; a possible D gene is TRBD1 (6 bases). The CDR3 extends over 14 amino acids. V was pared by 4 bases and J by 14 bases, with 21 bases between. Per the germline V gene, CDR1 is MNHEY and CDR2 is SVGAGI. CDR3 sequence: CASSFDQGTKREFF. In nucleotides, the CDR3 is TGTGCCAGCAGTTTCGACCAGGGGACCAAGAGAGAGTTCTTC.

This clone was counted a few times. The rearrangement uses TRBV28 and TRBJ1-2; D remains ambiguous. The CDR3 has 12 amino acids. V lost 6 bases and J 4 bases, leaving 9 bases between the germline ends. Germline CDR1 MDHEN, CDR2 SYDVKM. The CDR3: CASSRPSYGYTF. The CDR3 DNA follows: TGTGCCAGCAGCCGACCTAGCTATGGCTACACCTTC.

This clone has only one observation. The V and J genes are TRBV27 and TRBJ2-4; 8 bases match TRBD2. Germline assignment: CDR1 MNHEY and CDR2 SMNVEV (reference sequence). The trim removed 5 bases at V and 3 bases at J, leaving 3 bases unmatched. This CDR3 has 14 residues. CDR3 nucleotides: TGTGCCAGCAGTCGTGCGGGGGGCAAAAACATTCAGTACTTC. Translated: CASSRAGGKNIQYF.

The V and J genes are TRBV5-4 and TRBJ1-5; D unclear. Trimming pared 0 bases from V and 5 bases from J, leaving 6 bases between. The length of the CDR3 is 13 residues. Germline V CDR1 and CDR2: SGHNT, YYREEE (reference sequence). The DNA for the CDR3 is TGTGCCAGCAGCTTGGACGGGGATCAGCCCCAGCATTTT. It yields the protein CASSLDGDQPQHF.

The rearrangement links TRBV19 to TRBJ2-5, with 7 bases matching TRBD1. With V trimmed by 4 bases and J by 4 bases, 6 bases remained unmatched. There are 14 residues in the CDR3. The germline V gene has CDR1 LNHDA and CDR2 SQIVND (reference sequence). CDR3 DNA: TGTGCCAGTAGTACGAAGACAGGGCGAGAGACCCAGTACTTC. Amino acid sequence: CASSTKTGRETQYF.

The chain employs TRBV10-2 and TRBJ2-5; 7 bases agree with TRBD2. V lost 5 bases to trimming and J lost 1 base; unmatched junction nucleotides: 7. Germline CDR1 and CDR2: WSHSY and SAAADI. The CDR3 runs 15 residues. The CDR3 sequence: CASSFLAGRQETQYF. The CDR3 DNA reads as TGCGCCAGCAGTTTTTTAGCGGGCCGCCAAGAGACCCAGTACTTC.

This chain connects TRBV14 to TRBJ2-1, with 9 bases that match TRBD2. The CDR3 spans 16 residues. CDR1 SGHDN and CDR2 FVKESK come from the germline V gene. V was pared by 4 bases and J by 3 bases, with 7 bases of the junction left unmatched. The DNA for the CDR3 is TGTGCCAGCAGCCGACATGGTAGCGGGAGCTACAATGAGCAGTTCTTC. Its protein product is CASSRHGSGSYNEQFF.

This chain joins TRBV5-1 and TRBJ2-5; D not certain. Germline lookup yields CDR1 SGHRS and CDR2 YFSETQ. The V end lost 4 bases, the J end lost 3 bases, and 13 bases lay between the germline ends. The CDR3 spans 14 residues. DNA for the CDR3: TGCGCCAGCAGCGTTTCGACTGGAAAAGAGACCCAGTACTTC. Translating gives CASSVSTGKETQYF.

The V and J genes are TRBV2 and TRBJ2-1; D may be TRBD2 (5 bases). There are 14 residues in the CDR3. Trimming took off 4 bases at V and 6 bases at J, with 13 bases between the two ends. Germline V gene sequence: CDR1 SNHLY, CDR2 FYNNEI. The CDR3 loop reads CASSVSRGSNEQFF. CDR3 sequence (DNA): TGTGCCAGCAGTGTCAGCCGGGGATCCAATGAGCAGTTCTTC.

The J gene is TRBJ2-7, the V gene TRBV4-1; TRBD2 agrees at 7 bases. CDR3 length equals 20 residues. Per germline, CDR1 MGHRA and CDR2 YSYEKL. The ends lost 5 bases at V and 2 bases at J; junction bases unmatched: 24. The CDR3 DNA follows: TGCGCCAGCAGCTATCGCGACCCTTCAACCAGCGGGACTCTGGCCTACGAGCAGTACTTC. It codes for CASSYRDPSTSGTLAYEQYF.

The chain carries TRBV7-2 and TRBJ2-3, with 8 bases aligning to TRBD2. Germline V gene sequence: CDR1 SGHTA, CDR2 FQGNSA. Unmatched junction bases numbered 9, after V lost 4 bases and J lost 0 bases. CDR3 length: 17 residues. CDR3 DNA: TGTGCCAGCAGCTCCCACTGGGCTAGCGGGAGCACAGATACGCAGTATTTT. Translation gives CASSSHWASGSTDTQYF.

The rearrangement uses TRBV5-1 and TRBJ2-1, with D perhaps TRBD2 (5 bases). The CDR3 sequence is 15 residues long. Germline lookup yields CDR1 SGHRS and CDR2 YFSETQ. V was clipped by 3 bases and J by 0 bases, with 10 bases between them. This chain's CDR3 is CASSYLATSYNEQFF. CDR3 sequence (DNA): TGCGCCAGCAGCTATCTAGCTACCTCCTACAATGAGCAGTTCTTC.

The chain carries TRBV5-1 and TRBJ2-1; perhaps TRBD2 as D (6 bases). This CDR3 is built from 14 residues. Germline V gives CDR1 SGHRS, CDR2 YFSETQ. V gave up 4 bases and J gave up 8 bases, with 16 bases separating them. This chain's CDR3 is CASSARDWGDEQFF. CDR3 DNA sequence: TGCGCCAGCAGCGCCCGGGACTGGGGGGATGAGCAGTTCTTC.

This clone appeared a single time. The CDR3 sequence: CASSGFSLPSGNTIYF. The CDR3, as DNA: TGTGCCAGCTCTGGTTTCTCGCTACCTTCCGGAAACACCATATATTTT. The gene calls are TRBV2 and TRBJ1-3; D gene uncertain. The CDR3 contains 16 residues. The ends were cut back, 8 bases at V and 4 bases at J, with 21 bases in the middle. Germline-derived CDR1 and CDR2 are SNHLY and FYNNEI.

In its sample, this clone was seen a few times. J is TRBJ1-1 and V is TRBV19; D is unresolved. Germline CDR1 LNHDA, CDR2 SQIVND (reference sequence). The CDR3 totals 15 residues. V dropped 2 bases and J dropped 0 bases, with 10 bases sitting between them. CDR3 loop: CASSIQASLNTEAFF. The CDR3 DNA reads TGTGCCAGTAGTATACAGGCCTCCCTGAACACTGAAGCTTTCTTT.